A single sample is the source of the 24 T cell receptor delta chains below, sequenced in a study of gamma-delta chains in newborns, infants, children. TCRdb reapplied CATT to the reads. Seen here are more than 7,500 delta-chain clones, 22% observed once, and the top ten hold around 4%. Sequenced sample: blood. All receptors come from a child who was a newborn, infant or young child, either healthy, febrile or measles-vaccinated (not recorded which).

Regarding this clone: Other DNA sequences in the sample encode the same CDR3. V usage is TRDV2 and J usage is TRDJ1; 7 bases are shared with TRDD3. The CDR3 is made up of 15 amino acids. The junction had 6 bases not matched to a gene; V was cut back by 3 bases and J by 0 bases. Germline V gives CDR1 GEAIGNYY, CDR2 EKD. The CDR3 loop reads CACDLLGGHTDKLIF. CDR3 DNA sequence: TGTGCCTGTGACCTGCTGGGGGGTCACACCGATAAACTCATCTTT.

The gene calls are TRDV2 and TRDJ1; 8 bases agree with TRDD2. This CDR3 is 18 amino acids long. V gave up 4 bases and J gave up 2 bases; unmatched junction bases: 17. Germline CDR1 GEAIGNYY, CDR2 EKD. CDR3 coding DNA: TGTGCCTGTGAATATCTTCCTACGGGGGGACATGGGACCGATAAACTCATCTTT. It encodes CACEYLPTGGHGTDKLIF.

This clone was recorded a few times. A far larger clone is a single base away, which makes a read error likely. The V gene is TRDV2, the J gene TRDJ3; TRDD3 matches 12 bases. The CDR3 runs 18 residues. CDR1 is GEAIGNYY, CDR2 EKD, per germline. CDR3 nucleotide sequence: TGTGCCTGTGACTCCGCTGGGGGATACGCCTGGGACACCCGACAGATTTTTTTC. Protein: CACDSAGGYAWDTRQIFF.

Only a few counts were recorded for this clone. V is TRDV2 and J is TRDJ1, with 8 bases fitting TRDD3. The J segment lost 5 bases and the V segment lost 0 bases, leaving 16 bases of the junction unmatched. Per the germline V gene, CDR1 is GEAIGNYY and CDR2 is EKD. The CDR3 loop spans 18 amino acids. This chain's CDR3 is CACDTVGPTGGDSDKLIF. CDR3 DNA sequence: TGTGCCTGTGACACCGTTGGCCCTACTGGGGGGGACTCGGATAAACTCATCTTT.

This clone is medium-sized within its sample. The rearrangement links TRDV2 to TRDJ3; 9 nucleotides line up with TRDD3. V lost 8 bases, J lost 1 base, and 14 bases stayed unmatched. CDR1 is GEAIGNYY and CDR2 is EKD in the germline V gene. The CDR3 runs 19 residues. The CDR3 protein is CAFSSLGDGESWDTRQMFF. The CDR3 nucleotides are TGTGCCTTCTCAAGCCTGGGGGATGGAGAATCCTGGGACACCCGACAGATGTTTTTC.

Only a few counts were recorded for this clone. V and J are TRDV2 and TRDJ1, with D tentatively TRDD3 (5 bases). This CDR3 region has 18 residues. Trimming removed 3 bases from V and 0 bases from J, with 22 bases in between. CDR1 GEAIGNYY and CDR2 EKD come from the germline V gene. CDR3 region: CACDSLVGTRLHTDKLIF. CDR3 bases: TGTGCCTGTGACTCGTTGGTGGGGACGCGCCTGCACACCGATAAACTCATCTTT.

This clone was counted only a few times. The CDR3 reads CACDTVLGGSWDTRQMFF. The CDR3, as DNA: TGTGCCTGTGACACCGTACTGGGGGGCTCCTGGGACACCCGACAGATGTTTTTC. The genes are TRDV2 and TRDJ3; 8 nucleotides line up with TRDD3. The germline CDR1 and CDR2 sequences are GEAIGNYY and EKD. CDR3 length: 18 amino acids. Unmatched junction bases numbered 3, after V lost 0 bases and J lost 0 bases.

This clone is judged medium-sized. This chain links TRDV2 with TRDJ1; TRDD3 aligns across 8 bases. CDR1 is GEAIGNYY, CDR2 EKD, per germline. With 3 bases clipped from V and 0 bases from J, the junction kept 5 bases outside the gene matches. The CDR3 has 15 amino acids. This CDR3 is CACDGLGVHTDKLIF. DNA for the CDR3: TGTGCCTGTGACGGACTGGGGGTCCACACCGATAAACTCATCTTT.

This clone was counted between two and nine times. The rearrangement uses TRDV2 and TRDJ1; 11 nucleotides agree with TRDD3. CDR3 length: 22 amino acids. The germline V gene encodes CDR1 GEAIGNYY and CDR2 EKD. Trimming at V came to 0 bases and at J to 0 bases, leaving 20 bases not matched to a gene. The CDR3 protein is CACDTVGGGYVYPPGYTDKLIF. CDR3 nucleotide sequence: TGTGCCTGTGACACCGTTGGTGGGGGATACGTATATCCCCCGGGGTACACCGATAAACTCATCTTT.

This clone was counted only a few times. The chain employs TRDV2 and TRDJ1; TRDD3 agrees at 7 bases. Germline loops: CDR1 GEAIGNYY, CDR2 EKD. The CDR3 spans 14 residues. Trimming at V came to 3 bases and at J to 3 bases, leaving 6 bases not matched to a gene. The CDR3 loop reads CACDGLGASDKLIF. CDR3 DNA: TGTGCCTGTGACGGTCTGGGGGCCTCCGATAAACTCATCTTT.

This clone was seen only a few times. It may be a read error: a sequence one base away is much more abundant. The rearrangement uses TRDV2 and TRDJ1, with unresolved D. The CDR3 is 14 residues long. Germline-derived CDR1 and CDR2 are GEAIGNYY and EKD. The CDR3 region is CACDTLAGTDRLIF. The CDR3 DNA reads TGTGCCTGTGACACCCTAGCTGGAACCGATAGACTCATCTTT.

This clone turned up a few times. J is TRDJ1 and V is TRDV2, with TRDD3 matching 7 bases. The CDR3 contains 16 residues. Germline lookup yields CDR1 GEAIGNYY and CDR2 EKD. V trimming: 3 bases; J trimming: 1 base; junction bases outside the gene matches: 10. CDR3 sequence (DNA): TGTGCCTGTGACGCCTTACTGGGGCCAGGCACCGATAAACTCATCTTT. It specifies CACDALLGPGTDKLIF.

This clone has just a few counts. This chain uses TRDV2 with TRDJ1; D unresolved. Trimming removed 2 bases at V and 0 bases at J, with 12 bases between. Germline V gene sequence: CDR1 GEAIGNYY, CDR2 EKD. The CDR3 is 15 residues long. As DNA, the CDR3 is TGTGCCTGTGACATGCTGCTGGTTGACACCGATAAACTCATCTTT. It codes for CACDMLLVDTDKLIF.

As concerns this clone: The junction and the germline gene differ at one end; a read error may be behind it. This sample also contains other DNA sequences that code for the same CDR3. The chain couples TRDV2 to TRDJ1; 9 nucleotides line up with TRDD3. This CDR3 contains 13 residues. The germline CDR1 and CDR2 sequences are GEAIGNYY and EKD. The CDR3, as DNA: TGCGCCTGTGACGAATTGGGGGATAGTGGACTCATCTTT. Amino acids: CACDELGDSGLIF.

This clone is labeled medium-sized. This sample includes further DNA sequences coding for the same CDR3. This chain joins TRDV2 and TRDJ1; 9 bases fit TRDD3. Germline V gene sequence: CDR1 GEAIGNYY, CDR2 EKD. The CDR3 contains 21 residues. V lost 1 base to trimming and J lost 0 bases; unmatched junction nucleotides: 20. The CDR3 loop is CACDTLLGERIRDRHTDKLIF. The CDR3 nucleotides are TGTGCCTGTGACACTTTACTGGGGGAACGGATACGTGATCGGCACACCGATAAACTCATCTTT.

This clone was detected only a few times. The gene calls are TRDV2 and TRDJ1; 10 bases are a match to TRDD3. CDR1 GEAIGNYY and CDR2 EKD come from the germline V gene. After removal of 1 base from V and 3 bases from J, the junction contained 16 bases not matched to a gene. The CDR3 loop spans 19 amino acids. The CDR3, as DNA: TGTGCCTGTGACACGGTTTCCAGGCGTCGGTGGGGGATACCCGATAAACTCATCTTT. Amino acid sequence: CACDTVSRRRWGIPDKLIF.

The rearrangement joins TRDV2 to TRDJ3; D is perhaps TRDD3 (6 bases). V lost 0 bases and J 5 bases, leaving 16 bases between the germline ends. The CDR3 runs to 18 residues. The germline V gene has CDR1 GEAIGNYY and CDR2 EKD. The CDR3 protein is CACDTVGYKTRDTRQMFF. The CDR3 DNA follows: TGTGCCTGTGACACCGTGGGATATAAGACCCGGGACACCCGACAGATGTTTTTC.

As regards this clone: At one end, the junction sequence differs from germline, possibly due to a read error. DNA for the CDR3: TGTGCCTGGGACACCCTAGCTGGAACCGATAAAATCATCTTT. It specifies CAWDTLAGTDKIIF. The chain couples TRDV2 to TRDJ1, with unresolved D. The CDR3 has 14 amino acids. The germline V gene has CDR1 GEAIGNYY and CDR2 EKD.

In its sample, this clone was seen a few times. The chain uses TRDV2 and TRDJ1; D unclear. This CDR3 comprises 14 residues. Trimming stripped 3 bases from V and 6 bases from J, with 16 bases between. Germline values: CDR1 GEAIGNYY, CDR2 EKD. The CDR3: CACDLLGEYNKLIF. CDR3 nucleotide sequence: TGTGCCTGTGACCTCCTTGGAGAGTATAATAAACTCATCTTT.

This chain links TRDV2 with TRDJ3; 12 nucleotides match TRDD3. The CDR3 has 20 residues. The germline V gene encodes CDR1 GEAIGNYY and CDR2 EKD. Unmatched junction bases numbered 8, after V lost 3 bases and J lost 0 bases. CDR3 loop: CACDQVLGDTSSWDTRQMFF. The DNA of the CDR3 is TGTGCCTGTGACCAAGTACTGGGGGATACCAGCTCCTGGGACACCCGACAGATGTTTTTC.

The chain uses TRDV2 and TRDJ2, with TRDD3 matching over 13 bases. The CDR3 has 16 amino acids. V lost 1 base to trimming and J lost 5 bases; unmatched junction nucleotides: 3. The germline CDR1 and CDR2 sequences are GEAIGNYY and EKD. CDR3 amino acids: CACDTLGDTNTAQLFF. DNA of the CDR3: TGTGCCTGTGACACACTGGGGGATACGAACACAGCACAACTCTTCTTT.

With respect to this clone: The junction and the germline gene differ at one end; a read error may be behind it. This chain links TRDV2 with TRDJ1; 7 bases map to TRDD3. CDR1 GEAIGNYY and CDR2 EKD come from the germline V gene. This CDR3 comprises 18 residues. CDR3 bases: TGTGCCCGTGACACCCTTGATCGGATCTGGGGGTACACCGATAAACTCATCTTT. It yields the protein CARDTLDRIWGYTDKLIF.

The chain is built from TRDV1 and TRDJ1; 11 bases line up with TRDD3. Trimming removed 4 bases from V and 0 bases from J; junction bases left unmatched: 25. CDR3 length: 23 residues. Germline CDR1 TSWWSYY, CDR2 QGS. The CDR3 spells CALGASSPPLWGIPLKNTDKLIF. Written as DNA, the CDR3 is TGTGCTCTTGGGGCAAGCTCGCCTCCCCTCTGGGGGATACCCCTGAAAAACACCGATAAACTCATCTTT.

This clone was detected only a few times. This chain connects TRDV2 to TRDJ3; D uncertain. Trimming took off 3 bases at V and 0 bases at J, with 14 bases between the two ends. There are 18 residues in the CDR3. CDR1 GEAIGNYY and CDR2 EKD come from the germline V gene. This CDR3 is CACDSLRPSSWDTRQMFF. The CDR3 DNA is TGTGCCTGTGACTCCCTGCGACCAAGCTCCTGGGACACCCGACAGATGTTTTTC.